This is a list of T cell receptor beta chains from one sample in a study of cytomegalovirus exposure and HLA in healthy donors. Produced via immunoSEQ multiplex PCR; TCRdb's table is partial and in-frame only. The table includes fewer than 200,000 clones, roughly 87% detected once. What was sequenced was PBMCs. These receptors were taken from a girl under three years old in good health and CMV-seronegative. CDR3s include the opening cysteine and the closing phenylalanine or tryptophan. Each record gives: CDR3 DNA, CDR3 protein, CDR3 length, clone size, J gene, V gene, D gene. D genes are given only for firm matches. Some rows have no size entry. The others give once, few or many, or a class for an expanded clone.

CDR3nt: TGTGCCAGCAGTCCTCGGACTAGTGGGAATGAGCAGTTCTTC
CDR3aa: CASSPRTSGNEQFF
len: 14
abundance: .
j_gene: TRBJ2-1
v_gene: TRBV6-5
d_gene: TRBD2

CDR3nt: TGTGCTAGCAGCTTAGGAGTGTGGACTGAAGCTTTCTTT
CDR3aa: CASSLGVWTEAFF
len: 13
abundance: .
j_gene: TRBJ1-1
v_gene: TRBV7-7
d_gene: .

CDR3nt: TGCGCCAGCCAGCCGGGACAGGGGGCGACCCAGTACTTC
CDR3aa: CASQPGQGATQYF
len: 13
abundance: .
j_gene: TRBJ2-5
v_gene: TRBV5-1
d_gene: TRBD1

CDR3nt: TGTGCCAGCAGTCCAACCTCAGCGTGGGGCAACACTGAAGCTTTCTTT
CDR3aa: CASSPTSAWGNTEAFF
len: 16
abundance: .
j_gene: TRBJ1-1
v_gene: TRBV27
d_gene: .

CDR3nt: TGCGCCAGCAGCCAAGTTTCCTCCGGGGAGCTGTTTTTT
CDR3aa: CASSQVSSGELFF
len: 13
abundance: .
j_gene: TRBJ2-2
v_gene: TRBV4-1
d_gene: .

CDR3nt: TGTGCCACCAGCAGAGATTGGTCAGACATGGGACTATATGGCTACACCTTC
CDR3aa: CATSRDWSDMGLYGYTF
len: 17
abundance: .
j_gene: TRBJ1-2
v_gene: TRBV15
d_gene: .

CDR3nt: TGCAGTGCTAGAGCCATCAATGAGCAGTTCTTC
CDR3aa: CSARAINEQFF
len: 11
abundance: .
j_gene: TRBJ2-1
v_gene: TRBV20-1
d_gene: .

CDR3nt: TGTGCCAGCAGCAAAAAACCCCCGGGACAGGGGCACACTGAAGCTTTCTTT
CDR3aa: CASSKKPPGQGHTEAFF
len: 17
abundance: .
j_gene: TRBJ1-1
v_gene: TRBV21-1
d_gene: .

CDR3nt: TGTGCCAGCAGTGAAGAATTCTCAGGAGAGCAGTTCTTC
CDR3aa: CASSEEFSGEQFF
len: 13
abundance: .
j_gene: TRBJ2-1
v_gene: TRBV6-1
d_gene: .

CDR3nt: TGTGCCAGTAGTATCTCCGGGACAGGGATCTACAATGAGCAGTTCTTC
CDR3aa: CASSISGTGIYNEQFF
len: 16
abundance: .
j_gene: TRBJ2-1
v_gene: TRBV19
d_gene: TRBD1

CDR3nt: TGTGCCAGCAGCGGAGGGGTTTTTAACACTGAAGCTTTCTTT
CDR3aa: CASSGGVFNTEAFF
len: 14
abundance: .
j_gene: TRBJ1-1
v_gene: TRBV7-6
d_gene: .

CDR3nt: TGTGCCAGCTCACCCGGGACAGGGGGCGACGAGCAGTACTTC
CDR3aa: CASSPGTGGDEQYF
len: 14
abundance: .
j_gene: TRBJ2-7
v_gene: TRBV18
d_gene: TRBD1

CDR3nt: TGTGCCAGCAACGCGGCTAGCGGGTACGAGCAGTACTTC
CDR3aa: CASNAASGYEQYF
len: 13
abundance: .
j_gene: TRBJ2-7
v_gene: TRBV6-5
d_gene: TRBD2

CDR3nt: TGTGCCTGGAGTGTTGGTATACTTGATACGCAGTATTTT
CDR3aa: CAWSVGILDTQYF
len: 13
abundance: .
j_gene: TRBJ2-3
v_gene: TRBV30
d_gene: .

CDR3nt: TGTGCCAGCAGTTACGGCCAGGCCTCTGGAAACACCATATATTTT
CDR3aa: CASSYGQASGNTIYF
len: 15
abundance: .
j_gene: TRBJ1-3
v_gene: TRBV6-5
d_gene: .

CDR3nt: TGTGCCAGCAGTGATTGGACAGGGGCCAATGAGCAGTTCTTC
CDR3aa: CASSDWTGANEQFF
len: 14
abundance: once
j_gene: TRBJ2-1
v_gene: TRBV6-1
d_gene: TRBD1

CDR3nt: TGTGCCAGCAGCTTAACAGGGGGGGAAGATACGCAGTATTTT
CDR3aa: CASSLTGGEDTQYF
len: 14
abundance: few
j_gene: TRBJ2-3
v_gene: TRBV7-3
d_gene: .

CDR3nt: TGTGCCAGTAGTCAGGGCCACACAGATACGCAGTATTTT
CDR3aa: CASSQGHTDTQYF
len: 13
abundance: .
j_gene: TRBJ2-3
v_gene: TRBV19
d_gene: .

CDR3nt: TGTGCCAGCAGCGTAGCCCGCTACGAGCAGTACTTC
CDR3aa: CASSVARYEQYF
len: 12
abundance: .
j_gene: TRBJ2-7
v_gene: TRBV9
d_gene: .

CDR3nt: TGTGCCAGCAGCTCAGGGGGCGCAAGGCAGCCCCAGCATTTT
CDR3aa: CASSSGGARQPQHF
len: 14
abundance: .
j_gene: TRBJ1-5
v_gene: TRBV7-2
d_gene: TRBD1

CDR3nt: TGTGCCAGCAGCTCTAGCTTAGGACTAGCGGGTACCTACGAGCAGTACTTC
CDR3aa: CASSSSLGLAGTYEQYF
len: 17
abundance: once
j_gene: TRBJ2-7
v_gene: TRBV7-8
d_gene: TRBD2

CDR3nt: TGTGCCAGCACCTATTCGGGGGAGGGCTTAGGGGAGCAGTACTTC
CDR3aa: CASTYSGEGLGEQYF
len: 15
abundance: .
j_gene: TRBJ2-7
v_gene: TRBV6-5
d_gene: TRBD2

CDR3nt: TGTGCCAGCAGCTTTATGGGGGGAAACTCTGGAAACACCATATATTTT
CDR3aa: CASSFMGGNSGNTIYF
len: 16
abundance: .
j_gene: TRBJ1-3
v_gene: TRBV5-4
d_gene: .

CDR3nt: TGTGCCAGCAGGCGGGACAGGCTGATCACAGATACGCAGTATTTT
CDR3aa: CASRRDRLITDTQYF
len: 15
abundance: few
j_gene: TRBJ2-3
v_gene: TRBV7-8
d_gene: TRBD1

CDR3nt: TGTGCCACCAGCAGAGATTACGAGACACCCAATCAGCCCCAGCATTTT
CDR3aa: CATSRDYETPNQPQHF
len: 16
abundance: .
j_gene: TRBJ1-5
v_gene: TRBV15
d_gene: .

CDR3nt: TGCGCCAGCAGCCTGCCCTTTAGTCGAGCCCTTAGCACAGATACGCAGTATTTT
CDR3aa: CASSLPFSRALSTDTQYF
len: 18
abundance: once
j_gene: TRBJ2-3
v_gene: TRBV5-1
d_gene: .

CDR3nt: TGTGCCACCAGCAGAGATGAGTGGGGCTCTAGCGGGGGGATGGGGGAGACCCAGTACTTC
CDR3aa: CATSRDEWGSSGGMGETQYF
len: 20
abundance: .
j_gene: TRBJ2-5
v_gene: TRBV15
d_gene: TRBD2

CDR3nt: TGCAGCGTTGAACTCCGGGACAGGGGTGGAAATGAGCAGTTCTTC
CDR3aa: CSVELRDRGGNEQFF
len: 15
abundance: .
j_gene: TRBJ2-1
v_gene: TRBV29-1
d_gene: TRBD1

CDR3nt: TGTGCCAGTAGGGGTGTTGGGGGGAAAGAGACCCAGTACTTC
CDR3aa: CASRGVGGKETQYF
len: 14
abundance: .
j_gene: TRBJ2-5
v_gene: TRBV19
d_gene: .

CDR3nt: TGCGCCAGCAGTGAGTCTGGGGACTCCCAGTACTTC
CDR3aa: CASSESGDSQYF
len: 12
abundance: .
j_gene: TRBJ2-7
v_gene: TRBV10-1
d_gene: .

CDR3nt: TGCGCCAGCAGCCAGGGCGGGATAGTCGCCTACGAGCAGTACTTC
CDR3aa: CASSQGGIVAYEQYF
len: 15
abundance: .
j_gene: TRBJ2-7
v_gene: TRBV4-1
d_gene: .

CDR3nt: TGTGCCAGCAGCTTTTCACCAGGGGACAATGAGCAGTTCTTC
CDR3aa: CASSFSPGDNEQFF
len: 14
abundance: .
j_gene: TRBJ2-1
v_gene: TRBV7-3
d_gene: .

CDR3nt: TGTGCCAGCAGCTTCGGGACAGGGTCCACAGATACGCAGTATTTT
CDR3aa: CASSFGTGSTDTQYF
len: 15
abundance: .
j_gene: TRBJ2-3
v_gene: TRBV7-3
d_gene: TRBD1

CDR3nt: TGTGCCAGCTCACCGAGAGAGACCCAGTACTTC
CDR3aa: CASSPRETQYF
len: 11
abundance: .
j_gene: TRBJ2-5
v_gene: TRBV18
d_gene: .

CDR3nt: TGTGCCAGCAGCTTGGGCCCGGGACAGGGCACAGATACGCAGTATTTT
CDR3aa: CASSLGPGQGTDTQYF
len: 16
abundance: .
j_gene: TRBJ2-3
v_gene: TRBV7-2
d_gene: TRBD1

CDR3nt: TGTGCCACCAGCAGAGTGGGGTCCGGGAGCCCGCAGTACTTC
CDR3aa: CATSRVGSGSPQYF
len: 14
abundance: .
j_gene: TRBJ2-7
v_gene: TRBV15
d_gene: .

CDR3nt: TGTGCCAGCAGTTGGGCAGGGTCTGGCGAGCAGTACTTC
CDR3aa: CASSWAGSGEQYF
len: 13
abundance: .
j_gene: TRBJ2-7
v_gene: TRBV27
d_gene: .

CDR3nt: TGTGCCAGCAGTCAACAGGGGGTGGGTAATCAGCCCCAGCATTTT
CDR3aa: CASSQQGVGNQPQHF
len: 15
abundance: .
j_gene: TRBJ1-5
v_gene: TRBV2
d_gene: TRBD1

CDR3nt: TGCAGCGCTGATGGGACAGGGGGCCTTGAAGCTTTCTTT
CDR3aa: CSADGTGGLEAFF
len: 13
abundance: .
j_gene: TRBJ1-1
v_gene: TRBV29-1
d_gene: TRBD1

CDR3nt: TGTGCCAGCAGCTTAGGTCCAGCGGGGGGGCTTCGAACCGGGGAGCTGTTTTTT
CDR3aa: CASSLGPAGGLRTGELFF
len: 18
abundance: once
j_gene: TRBJ2-2
v_gene: TRBV7-8
d_gene: TRBD2

CDR3nt: TGTGCCAGCAGCTTGAGCGGGAGCCCGTACGAGCAGTACTTC
CDR3aa: CASSLSGSPYEQYF
len: 14
abundance: once
j_gene: TRBJ2-7
v_gene: TRBV9
d_gene: TRBD2

CDR3nt: TGTGCCAGCAGTGATGAAAGGTCAGGTGAAAAACTGTTTTTT
CDR3aa: CASSDERSGEKLFF
len: 14
abundance: once
j_gene: TRBJ1-4
v_gene: TRBV6-5
d_gene: .

CDR3nt: TGCAGCGTTGCAGGTCTCCTGTGGAACGAGCAGTACTTC
CDR3aa: CSVAGLLWNEQYF
len: 13
abundance: few
j_gene: TRBJ2-7
v_gene: TRBV29-1
d_gene: .

CDR3nt: TGTGCTAGTGGTGCCGGACAGGGGGCGGCTTCGAATGAGCAGTTCTTC
CDR3aa: CASGAGQGAASNEQFF
len: 16
abundance: .
j_gene: TRBJ2-1
v_gene: TRBV12-5
d_gene: TRBD1

CDR3nt: TGTGCCAGCAGCTTAGGTCTTCTGAACACTGAAGCTTTCTTT
CDR3aa: CASSLGLLNTEAFF
len: 14
abundance: .
j_gene: TRBJ1-1
v_gene: TRBV11-2
d_gene: .

CDR3nt: TGTGCTAGTGGTTTGGTAGTGGCGGGGACTAGTTACAATGAGCAGTTCTTC
CDR3aa: CASGLVVAGTSYNEQFF
len: 17
abundance: .
j_gene: TRBJ2-1
v_gene: TRBV12-5
d_gene: TRBD2

CDR3nt: TGTGCCACCGGTCAGGCCGATCAGCCCCAGCATTTT
CDR3aa: CATGQADQPQHF
len: 12
abundance: .
j_gene: TRBJ1-5
v_gene: TRBV2
d_gene: .